The 25 T cell receptor beta chains given below trace back to one sample, sequenced in a study of blood T cell repertoires in COVID-19 (dated by TCRdb to the early 2020s). The library was built by means of the immunoSEQ multiplex PCR assay. Imported from immuneACCESS, the table was reduced by TCRdb to in-frame sequences with V and J called. These copies leave out some clones; in studies compared against another copy, an unresolved V gene accounts for under half, and the cause of the remainder is not known. The sample data list roughly 150,000 clones, and around four fifths of these were observed just once. The ten largest clones add up to roughly 2.8% of the sample. The sequencing input was peripheral blood. Receptors were obtained from a man aged 65-85 years with acute or convalescent COVID-19.

CDR3: CASSQGFGGANTGELFF. Written as DNA, the CDR3 is TGTGCCAGCAGCCAAGGGTTCGGGGGAGCGAACACCGGGGAGCTGTTTTTT. The rearrangement links TRBV4-2 to TRBJ2-2, with D perhaps TRBD2 (6 bases). The CDR3 sequence is 17 residues long. The V and J ends lost 1 base and 0 bases respectively, with 12 bases between them. Germline CDR1 LGHNA, CDR2 YNFKEQ.

The V gene is TRBV20-1, the J gene TRBJ1-1; D is undetermined. Germline CDR1 DFQATT, CDR2 SNEGSKA (reference sequence). V lost 2 bases and J lost 11, with 12 bases in between. The CDR3 sequence is 11 residues long. The CDR3 is CSARTAGLAFF. The CDR3 DNA sequence: TGCAGTGCTAGAACTGCGGGTTTGGCTTTCTTT.

The chain combines TRBV5-8 with TRBJ1-6; unclear D gene. Germline V lookup: CDR1 SGHTS, CDR2 YDEGEE. V was pared by 0 bases and J by 8 bases, with 6 bases between. The CDR3 contains 13 residues. The CDR3 is CASSLGRDSPLHF. The CDR3 bases are TGTGCCAGCAGCTTGGGGCGGGATTCACCCCTCCACTTT.

The chain carries TRBV10-2 and TRBJ2-2; possible D gene TRBD2, 7 bases. The CDR3 has 14 amino acids. Between the trimmed V and J ends, which lost 2 bases and 7 bases, there was a span of 11 bases. The germline gives CDR1 WSHSY, CDR2 SAAADI. The CDR3 DNA reads TGCGCCAGCAGTGAGGCGGGGGCGGGCGGGGAGCTGTTTTTT. It codes for CASSEAGAGGELFF.

The chain carries TRBV24-1 and TRBJ2-3; 11 bases align to TRBD1. This CDR3 region has 17 residues. Trimming removed 2 bases from V and 7 bases from J; junction bases left unmatched: 10. Germline V gene sequence: CDR1 KGHDR, CDR2 SFDVKD. The CDR3 loop is CATSDSGQGALLNTQYF. CDR3 bases: TGTGCCACCAGTGATTCCGGACAGGGGGCGCTTCTTAATACGCAGTATTTT.

The genes are TRBV4-3 and TRBJ1-2, with 9 bases fitting TRBD1. The germline V gene encodes CDR1 LGHNA and CDR2 YSLEER. The CDR3 consists of 17 residues. Trimming cost V 1 base and J 2 bases; bases outside gene matches: 8. The CDR3 protein is CASSQGPGTGQNYGYTF. The CDR3 DNA reads as TGCGCCAGCAGCCAAGGACCCGGGACAGGGCAGAACTATGGCTACACCTTC.

This clone was recorded a few times. The V call is TRBV19, the J call TRBJ2-7; 7 nucleotides agree with TRBD2. From germline, CDR1 is LNHDA and CDR2 SQIVND (reference sequence). With V trimmed by 4 bases and J by 10 bases, 13 bases remained unmatched. This CDR3 has 14 residues. DNA of the CDR3: TGTGCCAGTAGTACCGCTGGAAGCGGGGTGCCCCAGTACTTC. Its protein product is CASSTAGSGVPQYF.

The chain uses TRBV6-5 and TRBJ2-1, with 7 bases that match TRBD1. Germline values: CDR1 MNHEY, CDR2 SVGAGI. The V segment lost 6 bases and the J segment 0 bases; nucleotides outside the gene matches: 5. The CDR3 contains 15 residues. CDR3 in amino acids: CASSETGSSYNEQFF. CDR3 coding DNA: TGTGCCAGCAGCGAGACAGGGAGCTCCTACAATGAGCAGTTCTTC.

The chain links TRBV7-2 to TRBJ2-1; 11 nucleotides agree with TRBD2. CDR3 size: 15 residues. CDR1 and CDR2 (germline): SGHTA, FQGNSA. With V trimmed by 6 bases and J by 5 bases, 6 bases remained unmatched. In DNA form, the CDR3 reads TGTGCCAGCAGGCTAGCGGGGGGTCGTAACAATGAGCAGTTCTTC. Its protein product is CASRLAGGRNNEQFF.

The rearrangement uses TRBV24-1 and TRBJ2-5, with unresolved D. This CDR3 is 13 amino acids long. Germline-derived CDR1 and CDR2 are KGHDR and SFDVKD. Trimming took 2 bases from V and 5 from J, leaving 8 bases between them. As DNA, the CDR3 is TGTGCCACCAGTGATTCAGTATCCGAGACCCAGTACTTC. This gives the protein CATSDSVSETQYF.

V is TRBV2 and J is TRBJ1-1; unclear D gene. The CDR3 sequence is 13 residues long. Trimming left V 4 bases short and J 0 bases short, with 6 bases between. Germline V lookup: CDR1 SNHLY, CDR2 FYNNEI. The CDR3 reads CASSVFLNTEAFF. CDR3 DNA sequence: TGTGCCAGCAGTGTATTTTTGAACACTGAAGCTTTCTTT.

This chain connects TRBV19 to TRBJ1-5, with D hard to call. The CDR3 covers 14 residues. Between the trimmed V and J ends, which lost 1 base and 11 bases, there was a span of 15 bases. Germline CDR1 is LNHDA and CDR2 is SQIVND (reference sequence). CDR3 DNA sequence: TGTGCCAGTAGTATAGGAGGCGGTTATCGAACCCAGCATTTT. Its translation is CASSIGGGYRTQHF.

V and J are TRBV7-8 and TRBJ1-1, with TRBD1 matching over 9 bases. The CDR3 runs 14 residues. The ends lost 3 bases at V and 6 bases at J; junction bases unmatched: 5. The germline V gene has CDR1 SGHVS and CDR2 FQNEAQ. CDR3 DNA sequence: TGTGCCAGCAGCTTGGGGACAGGGTCCCCTGAAGCTTTCTTT. It encodes CASSLGTGSPEAFF.

The rearrangement uses TRBV15 and TRBJ2-7; 8 bases align to TRBD1. The V segment lost 3 bases and the J segment 4 bases; nucleotides outside the gene matches: 8. Germline lookup yields CDR1 LNHNV and CDR2 YYDKDF (reference sequence). This CDR3 comprises 15 residues. In DNA form, the CDR3 reads TGTGCCACCAGCAGGGACAGGGCCCAGAGGTACGAGCAGTACTTC. Amino acids: CATSRDRAQRYEQYF.

V gene TRBV4-1 combines with J gene TRBJ2-1; 14 bases fit TRBD2. The germline V gene has CDR1 MGHRA and CDR2 YSYEKL. The CDR3 loop spans 17 amino acids. V was clipped by 0 bases and J by 7 bases; unmatched bases: 5. The DNA for the CDR3 is TGCGCCAGCAGCCAAGAAAGACTAGCGGGGGGGCGGAATGAGCAGTTCTTC. This gives the protein CASSQERLAGGRNEQFF.

This sequence joins TRBV27 and TRBJ1-1; 8 bases fit TRBD1. Germline lookup yields CDR1 MNHEY and CDR2 SMNVEV (reference sequence). With V trimmed by 3 bases and J by 4 bases, 4 bases remained unmatched. The CDR3 length is 14 residues. The CDR3 nucleotides are TGTGCCAGCAGTTTTGTGGACAGGGTCACTGAAGCTTTCTTT. Its protein product is CASSFVDRVTEAFF.

V and J are TRBV6-5 and TRBJ1-2; D unresolved. V lost 7 bases and J 5 bases, leaving 5 bases between the germline ends. CDR1 and CDR2 from the germline V gene are MNHEY and SVGAGI. CDR3 length: 10 amino acids. CDR3 sequence (DNA): TGTGCCAGCAACGAGTATGGCTACACCTTC. Protein: CASNEYGYTF.

The rearrangement joins TRBV6-5 to TRBJ2-7, with TRBD1 identical over 8 bases. Germline CDR1 reads MNHEY; CDR2 reads SVGAGI. Trimming removed 5 bases from V and 6 bases from J; junction bases left unmatched: 12. This CDR3 contains 15 residues. CDR3 in amino acids: CASSRQGSRLGEQYF. DNA for the CDR3: TGTGCCAGCAGTCGACAGGGGTCCCGCCTGGGCGAGCAGTACTTC.

The genes are TRBV3-1 (or the pseudogene TRBV3-2) and TRBJ2-5; D unclear. V was trimmed by 4 bases and J by 8 bases, leaving 20 bases between them. CDR1 and CDR2 from the germline V gene are LGHDT and YNNKEL (reference sequence). The CDR3 consists of 15 residues. The CDR3: CASSPITKDPGTQYF. The CDR3, as DNA: TGTGCCAGCAGCCCTATCACAAAAGACCCAGGTACCCAGTACTTC.

The chain carries TRBV11-2 and TRBJ2-4; D is possibly TRBD1 (6 bases). This CDR3 has 13 amino acids. The germline V gene has CDR1 SGHAT and CDR2 FQNNGV. V lost 1 base and J lost 9, with 10 bases in between. CDR3 bases: TGTGCCAGCAGCTTAGGGGGGCTCGGCATTCAGTACTTC. Its translation is CASSLGGLGIQYF.

The rearrangement links TRBV6-5 to TRBJ2-5; D is ambiguous. Germline CDR1 is MNHEY and CDR2 is SVGAGI. Trimming took off 6 bases at V and 2 bases at J, with 4 bases between the two ends. The CDR3 totals 11 residues. CDR3 loop: CASSLQETQYF. CDR3 DNA: TGTGCCAGCAGCCTACAAGAGACCCAGTACTTC.

CDR3 residues: CASSEGLVNEQYF. As DNA, the CDR3 is TGTGCCAGCAGCGAAGGACTTGTCAACGAGCAGTACTTC. The genes are TRBV11-2 and TRBJ2-7, with D perhaps matching TRBD2 (5 bases). V was clipped by 5 bases and J by 5 bases, with 13 bases between them. Germline CDR1 is SGHAT and CDR2 is FQNNGV. This CDR3 contains 13 residues.

The CDR3 region has the DNA TGTGCCGCTCAGGGACCGGGACTAGCGGGGACACAAGAGACCCAGTACTTC. The encoded protein is CAAQGPGLAGTQETQYF. V and J are TRBV2 and TRBJ2-5, with 13 positions matching TRBD2. V was pared by 11 bases and J by 2 bases, with 14 bases of the junction left unmatched. Looked up from germline, CDR1 is SNHLY and CDR2 is FYNNEI. The CDR3 runs 17 residues.

With respect to this clone: This CDR3 is also generated by other DNA sequences in the sample. The genes are TRBV5-1 and TRBJ2-7; no reliable D call. Germline V gene data show CDR1 as SGHRS and CDR2 as YFSETQ. There are 13 residues in the CDR3. The V end was cut by 3 bases, the J end by 3 bases, with 10 bases between. In DNA form, the CDR3 reads TGCGCCAGCAGCTCGACAAGCTTCTACGAGCAGTACTTC. This translates into CASSSTSFYEQYF.

CDR3 loop: CASSFARAASETQYF. In DNA form, the CDR3 reads TGTGCCAGCAGTTTCGCCAGGGCGGCCTCCGAGACCCAGTACTTC. This rearrangement joins TRBV27 to TRBJ2-5; D may be TRBD1 (5 bases). The CDR3 runs 15 residues. Germline assignment: CDR1 MNHEY and CDR2 SMNVEV (reference sequence). Trimming left V 3 bases short and J 5 bases short, with 16 bases between.